This passage covers 13 T cell receptor beta chains from one sample sequenced in a study of T cells in Graves' hyperthyroidism and ophthalmopathy (dated by TCRdb to the late 2010s). The library was produced with multiplex PCR. TCRdb records Illumina HiSeq 2000 as the sequencer. The TCR beta CDR3 regions were amplified from RNA transcripts. The first round of RT-PCR for the TCR CDR3 was performed with the HTBI primer set and the Qiagen OneStep RT-PCR kit. Starting from the raw public reads, TCRdb applied fastp trimming at Q25, assembled clones with MiXCR and retained in-frame beta chains. Rows are combined by CDR3 protein, so each entry shows the most common genes and DNA. For this sample there are roughly 500,000 distinct CDR3 sequences; around a fifth appear just once. The ten largest clonotypes hold under 55% of the sample. The sample was blood. The receptor source for this set is a woman between 65 and 79 years old with Graves' ophthalmopathy.

This clonotype came up a few times. The chain carries TRBV11-2 and TRBJ1-4, with D possibly being TRBD1 (5 bases). The germline V gene encodes CDR1 SGHAT and CDR2 FQNNGV. The CDR3 totals 15 residues. The V end was cut by 1 base, the J end by 4 bases, with 10 bases between. CDR3 sequence reads: CASSLGGGSNEKLFF. CDR3 bases: TGTGCCAGCAGCTTAGGGGGCGGAAGTAATGAAAAACTGTTTTTT.

The chain employs TRBV12-3 or TRBV12-4 and TRBJ1-4, with D possibly TRBD1 on 6 matching bases. The germline V and J ends were trimmed by 1 base and 7 bases, with 10 bases remaining between them. The CDR3 runs to 14 residues. Here the CDR3 reads CASSLGGAAEKLFF. CDR3 bases: TGTGCCAGCAGTTTAGGGGGGGCAGCTGAAAAACTGTTTTTT.

At least ten counts were recorded for this clonotype. This rearrangement joins TRBV11-2 to TRBJ2-5, with D hard to call. This CDR3 is built from 12 residues. Germline CDR1 SGHAT, CDR2 FQNNGV. Trimming took off 5 bases at V and 4 bases at J, with 8 bases between the two ends. The CDR3: CASSRSGETQYF. CDR3 coding DNA: TGTGCCAGCAGCAGGAGTGGAGAGACCCAGTACTTC.

This chain links TRBV19 with TRBJ1-1, with D perhaps TRBD1 (5 bases). The CDR3 is 15 residues long. The germline V and J ends were trimmed by 0 bases and 1 base, with 9 bases remaining between them. Germline CDR1 and CDR2: LNHDA and SQIVND (reference sequence). The DNA for the CDR3 is TGTGCCAGTAGTATAGAGGGACGGACGAACACTGAAGCTTTCTTT. Translation gives CASSIEGRTNTEAFF.

This clonotype appeared a few times. This chain uses TRBV6-2 or TRBV6-3 with TRBJ2-7, with D unclear. Trimming cost V 0 bases and J 0 bases, with 12 bases left between them. The CDR3 covers 16 residues. Germline values: CDR1 MNHEY, CDR2 SVGEGT. CDR3 bases: TGTGCCAGCAGTTACTCGAAGGATTCGGGCTCCTACGAGCAGTACTTC. Translating gives CASSYSKDSGSYEQYF.

The sample holds a few counts of this clonotype. The V and J genes are TRBV6-5 and TRBJ2-5; maybe TRBD2 (6 bases). This CDR3 comprises 21 residues. CDR1 and CDR2 from the germline V gene are MNHEY and SVGAGI. V was pared by 2 bases and J by 7 bases, with 35 bases between. For the CDR3, the DNA is TGTGCCAGCAGTTACAGCCGATCCTCTAGCGAAGGGAGGCGGGGTGTTGGGACCCAGTACTTC. Translated, it gives CASSYSRSSSEGRRGVGTQYF.

This clonotype was seen many times. The chain recombines TRBV16 with TRBJ2-7, with D perhaps matching TRBD2 (5 bases). Trimming removed 0 bases at V and 9 bases at J, with 15 bases between. CDR1 is KGHSY, CDR2 FQNENV, per germline. The CDR3 spans 14 residues. The CDR3 is CASSQSSTSGVQYF. The DNA for the CDR3 is TGTGCCAGCAGCCAATCGTCCACCAGCGGAGTGCAGTACTTC.

The chain combines TRBV6-2 or TRBV6-3 with TRBJ1-1, with D possibly TRBD1 on 5 matching bases. Deletions cut 7 bases from V and 4 bases from J, with 13 bases between. Germline V lookup: CDR1 MNHEY, CDR2 SVGEGT. This CDR3 has 13 residues. The CDR3 sequence: CASIGGSGTEAFF. The CDR3 region has the DNA TGTGCCAGCATCGGGGGGAGTGGCACTGAAGCTTTCTTT.

This clonotype was seen at least ten times. The CDR3 nucleotides are TGCGCCAGCAGCTTGGGGGACAGCTCCTACGAGCAGTACTTC. Protein product: CASSLGDSSYEQYF. This chain joins TRBV5-1 and TRBJ2-7; 7 nucleotides match TRBD1. Trimming at V came to 0 bases and at J to 0 bases, leaving 0 bases not matched to a gene. The CDR3 spans 14 residues. Per germline, CDR1 SGHRS and CDR2 YFSETQ.

This clonotype was detected many times. The chain employs TRBV2 and TRBJ2-1; TRBD2 matches 11 bases. V lost 6 bases to trimming and J lost 10 bases; unmatched junction nucleotides: 11. This CDR3 is 15 amino acids long. Per germline, CDR1 SNHLY and CDR2 FYNNEI. The CDR3 sequence is CASRRLSGRGGEQFF. As DNA, the CDR3 is TGTGCCAGCAGAAGGCTTAGCGGGAGGGGCGGGGAGCAGTTCTTC.

This clonotype was observed a few times. The chain carries TRBV6-2 or TRBV6-3 and TRBJ1-6, with 10 bases lining up with TRBD1. Germline CDR1 reads MNHEY; CDR2 reads SVGEGT. The length of the CDR3 is 15 residues. With 10 bases clipped from V and 9 bases from J, the junction kept 12 bases outside the gene matches. CDR3 bases: TGTGCCACCACCCCCGAGACAGGGGGCATTTCACCCCTCCACTTT. It encodes CATTPETGGISPLHF.

Only a few counts were recorded for this clonotype. The chain combines TRBV19 with TRBJ1-5; unclear D gene. From germline, CDR1 is LNHDA and CDR2 SQIVND (reference sequence). Trimming left V 9 bases short and J 9 bases short, with 15 bases between. This CDR3 is built from 12 residues. CDR3 DNA: TGTGCCAGCAATTGGCCCGCCGGGCCCCAGCATTTT. It is translated as CASNWPAGPQHF.

About this clonotype: This sequence may be a read error, since a much larger clone differs from it by one base. The rearrangement uses TRBV5-1 and TRBJ2-3; maybe TRBD1 (6 bases). V dropped 5 bases and J dropped 0 bases, with 13 bases sitting between them. The CDR3 consists of 15 residues. The germline V gene has CDR1 SGHRS and CDR2 YFSETQ. This CDR3 reads CASRVDRPSTDTQYF. CDR3 DNA: TGCGCCAGCAGGGTAGACAGGCCAAGCACAGATACGCAGTATTTT.